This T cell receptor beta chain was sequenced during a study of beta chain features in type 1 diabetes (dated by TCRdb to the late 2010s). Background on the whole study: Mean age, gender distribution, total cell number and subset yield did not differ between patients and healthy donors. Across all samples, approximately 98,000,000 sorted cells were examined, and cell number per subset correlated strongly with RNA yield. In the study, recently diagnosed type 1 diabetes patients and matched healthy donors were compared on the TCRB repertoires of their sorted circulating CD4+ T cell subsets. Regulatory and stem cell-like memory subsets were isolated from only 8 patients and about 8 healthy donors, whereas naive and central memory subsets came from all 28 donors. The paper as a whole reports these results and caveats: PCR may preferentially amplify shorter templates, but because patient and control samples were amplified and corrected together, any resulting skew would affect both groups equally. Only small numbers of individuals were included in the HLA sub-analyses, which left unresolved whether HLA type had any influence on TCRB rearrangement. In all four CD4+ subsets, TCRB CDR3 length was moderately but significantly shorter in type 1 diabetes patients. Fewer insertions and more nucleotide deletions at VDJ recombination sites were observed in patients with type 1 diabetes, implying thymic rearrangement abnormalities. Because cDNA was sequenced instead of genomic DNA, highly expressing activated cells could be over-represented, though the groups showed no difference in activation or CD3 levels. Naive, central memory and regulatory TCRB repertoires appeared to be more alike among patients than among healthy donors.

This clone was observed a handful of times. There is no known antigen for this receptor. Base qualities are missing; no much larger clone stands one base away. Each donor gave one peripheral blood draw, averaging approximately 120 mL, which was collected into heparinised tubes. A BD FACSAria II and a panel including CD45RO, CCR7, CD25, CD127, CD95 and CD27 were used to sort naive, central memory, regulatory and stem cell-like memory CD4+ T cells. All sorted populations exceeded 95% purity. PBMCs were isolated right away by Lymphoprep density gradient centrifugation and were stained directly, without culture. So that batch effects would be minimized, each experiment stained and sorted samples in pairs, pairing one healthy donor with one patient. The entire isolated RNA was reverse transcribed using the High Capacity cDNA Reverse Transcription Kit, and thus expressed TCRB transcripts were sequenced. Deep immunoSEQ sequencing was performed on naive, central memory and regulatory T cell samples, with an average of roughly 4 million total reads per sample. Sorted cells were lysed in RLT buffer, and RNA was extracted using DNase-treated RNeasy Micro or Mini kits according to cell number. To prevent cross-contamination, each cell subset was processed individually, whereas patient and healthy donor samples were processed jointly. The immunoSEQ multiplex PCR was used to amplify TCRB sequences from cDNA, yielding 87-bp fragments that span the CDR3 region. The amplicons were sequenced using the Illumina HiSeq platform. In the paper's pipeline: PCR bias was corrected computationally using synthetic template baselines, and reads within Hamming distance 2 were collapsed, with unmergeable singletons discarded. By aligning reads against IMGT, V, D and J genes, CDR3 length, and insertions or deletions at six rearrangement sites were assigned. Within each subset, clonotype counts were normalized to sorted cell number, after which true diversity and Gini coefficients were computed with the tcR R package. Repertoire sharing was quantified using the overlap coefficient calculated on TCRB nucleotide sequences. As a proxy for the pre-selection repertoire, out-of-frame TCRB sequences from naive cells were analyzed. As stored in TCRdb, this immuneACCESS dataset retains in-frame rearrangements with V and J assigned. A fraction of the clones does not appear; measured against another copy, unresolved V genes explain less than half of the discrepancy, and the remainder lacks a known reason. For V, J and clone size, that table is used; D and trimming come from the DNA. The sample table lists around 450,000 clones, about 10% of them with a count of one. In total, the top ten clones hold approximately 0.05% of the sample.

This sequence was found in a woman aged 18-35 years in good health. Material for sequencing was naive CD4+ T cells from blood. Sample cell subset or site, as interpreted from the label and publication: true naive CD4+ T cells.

The sequence in DNA is TGTGCCAGCAGTTATGTCTCGGGATATGAAGCTTTCTTT. Its product reads: CASSYVSGYEAFF. The chain joins TRBV6-5 to TRBJ1-1, with no confidently assigned D gene. From the germline V gene, CDR1 is MNHEY and CDR2 is SVGAGI. The CDR3 has 13 amino acids, counting the end cysteine and phenylalanine. The DNA shown is the 39-base CDR3, in frame from base 1. V lost 3 bases and J lost 7 bases; the stretch between them is 12 bases long.